Described below is a single TCR beta chain sequence and its context. Per the study methods: Scientists estimated how many nucleated cells there were by amplifying reference gene primers. Profiling relied on immunoSEQ multiplex PCR, and the TCRdb table lists in-frame clones only, not all of them. The DNA was the basis for D and trimming; V, J and clone size are from that table. The sample consists of 110,000 to 150,000 clones, roughly four fifths of them appearing once. Participants spanned ages roughly 18 to 90 years and resided in about two dozen US areas. A case of COVID-19 had been met by exposed participants within 2 weeks before study entry. The sample is drawn from a study of blood T cell repertoires in COVID-19. The overall study: The analysed material was cDNA or gDNA that came from T cells, B-cell-depleted T cells, or PBMCs.

The length of the CDR3 is 13 residues. In germline, CDR1 is MGHDK, CDR2 SYGVNS. J gave up 7 bases and V 1 base, and 1 base lay outside the gene matches. The sequence derives from a young woman who had been exposed to COVID-19. The sequenced sample consisted of PBMCs or T cells enriched from blood (not recorded which). This chain connects TRBV25-1 to TRBJ1-5, with 7 bases aligning to TRBD1. The CDR3 bases are TGTGCCAGCAGTGAATGGACAGGCCAGCCCCAGCATTTT. Protein sequence: CASSEWTGQPQHF.